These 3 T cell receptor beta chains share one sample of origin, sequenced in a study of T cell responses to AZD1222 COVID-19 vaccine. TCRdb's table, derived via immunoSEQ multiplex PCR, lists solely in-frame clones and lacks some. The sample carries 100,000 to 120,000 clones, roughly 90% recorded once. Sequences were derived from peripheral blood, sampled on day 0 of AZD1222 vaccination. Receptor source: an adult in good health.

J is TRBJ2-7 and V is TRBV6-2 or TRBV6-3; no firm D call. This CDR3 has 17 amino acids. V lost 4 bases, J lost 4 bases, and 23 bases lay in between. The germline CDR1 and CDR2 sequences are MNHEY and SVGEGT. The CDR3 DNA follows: TGTGCCAGCAGTTCTCTCCAGTCTCGGGTGGTGAGGTACGAGCAGTACTTC. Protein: CASSSLQSRVVRYEQYF.

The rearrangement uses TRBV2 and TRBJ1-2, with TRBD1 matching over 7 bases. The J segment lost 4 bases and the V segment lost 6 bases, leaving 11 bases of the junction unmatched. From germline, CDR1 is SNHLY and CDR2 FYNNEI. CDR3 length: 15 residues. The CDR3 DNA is TGTGCCAGCAGGATACGTGAAGGGGGCACCTATGGCTACACCTTC. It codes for CASRIREGGTYGYTF.

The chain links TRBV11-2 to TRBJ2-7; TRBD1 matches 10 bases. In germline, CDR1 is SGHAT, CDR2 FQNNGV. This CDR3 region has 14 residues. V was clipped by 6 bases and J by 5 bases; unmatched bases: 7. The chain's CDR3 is CASSFRTGGNEQYF. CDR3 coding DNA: TGTGCCAGCAGTTTCCGGACAGGGGGAAACGAGCAGTACTTC.